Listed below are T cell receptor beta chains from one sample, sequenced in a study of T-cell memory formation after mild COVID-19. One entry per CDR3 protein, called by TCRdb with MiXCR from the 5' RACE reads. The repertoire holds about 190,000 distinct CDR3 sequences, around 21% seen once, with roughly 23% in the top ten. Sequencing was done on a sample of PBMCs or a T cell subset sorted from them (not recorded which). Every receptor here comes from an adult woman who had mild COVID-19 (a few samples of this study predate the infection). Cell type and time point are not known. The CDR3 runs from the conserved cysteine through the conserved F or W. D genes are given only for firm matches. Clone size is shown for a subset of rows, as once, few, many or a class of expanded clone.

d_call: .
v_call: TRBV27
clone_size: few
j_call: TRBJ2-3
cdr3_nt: TGTGCCAGCACCCATTCTGGAGATACGCAGTATTTT
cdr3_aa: CASTHSGDTQYF

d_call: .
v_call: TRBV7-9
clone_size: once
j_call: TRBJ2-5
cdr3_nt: TGTGCCAGCAGCTTGGCGGGGATAGAAGAGACCCAGTACTTC
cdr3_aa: CASSLAGIEETQYF

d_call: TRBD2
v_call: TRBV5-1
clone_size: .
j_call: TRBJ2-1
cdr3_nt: TGCGCCAGCAGCTTGGAGACTAGCGGGGGCTATGAGCAGTTCTTC
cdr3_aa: CASSLETSGGYEQFF

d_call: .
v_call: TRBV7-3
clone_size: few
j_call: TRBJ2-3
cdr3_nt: TGTGCCAGCAGCCTCAGGAACACAGATACGCAGTATTTT
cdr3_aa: CASSLRNTDTQYF

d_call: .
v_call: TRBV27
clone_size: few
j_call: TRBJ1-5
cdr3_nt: TGTGCCAGCAGTTTTCAGGGCAATCAGCCCCAGCATTTT
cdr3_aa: CASSFQGNQPQHF

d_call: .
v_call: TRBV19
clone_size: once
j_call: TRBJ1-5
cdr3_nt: TGTGCCAGTAGTATCTCAGATAGCAATCAGCCCCAGCATTTT
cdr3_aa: CASSISDSNQPQHF

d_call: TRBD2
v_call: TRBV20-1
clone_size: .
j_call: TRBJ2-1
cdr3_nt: TGCAGTGCTAGAAGCGGGAGGGAATTCAATGAGCAGTTCTTC
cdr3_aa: CSARSGREFNEQFF

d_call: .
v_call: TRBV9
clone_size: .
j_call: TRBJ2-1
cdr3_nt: TGTGCCAGCAGCCCCCTAAATAGCGGACTGTACAATGAGCAGTTCTTC
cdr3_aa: CASSPLNSGLYNEQFF

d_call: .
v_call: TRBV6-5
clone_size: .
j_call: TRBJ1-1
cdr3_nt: TGTGCCAGCAGGCCTTCCTTGGGGAACACTGAAGCTTTCTTT
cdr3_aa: CASRPSLGNTEAFF

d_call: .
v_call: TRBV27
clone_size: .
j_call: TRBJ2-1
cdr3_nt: TGTGCCAGCAGTTTATCAGTTTCCAATGAGCAGTTCTTC
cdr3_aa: CASSLSVSNEQFF

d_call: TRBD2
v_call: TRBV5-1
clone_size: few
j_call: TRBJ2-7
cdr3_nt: TGCGCCAGCAGCTTGGCCGGCCTAGCGGTCTCCTACGAGCAGTACTTC
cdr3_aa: CASSLAGLAVSYEQYF

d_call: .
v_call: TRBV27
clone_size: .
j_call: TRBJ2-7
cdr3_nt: TGTGCCAGCAGCCCCGGAGTTTCCTTCTACGAGCAGTACTTC
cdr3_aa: CASSPGVSFYEQYF

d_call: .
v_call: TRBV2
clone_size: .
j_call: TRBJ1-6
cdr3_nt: TGTGCCAGCAGTGAGGGGGACTACTCCTATAATTCACCCCTCCACTTT
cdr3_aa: CASSEGDYSYNSPLHF